The 15 T cell receptor beta chains below come from one sample, sequenced in a study of shared clonotypes between healthy human individuals. This table comes from immunoSEQ multiplex PCR, and its TCRdb copy is limited to in-frame clones, with some not included. Of 700,000 to 950,000 clones listed, 96% are singletons. Naive CD8 cells, CD45RO-negative and positively selected for CCR7, excluded terminally differentiated effector memory CD45RA+ cells. Sequencing was carried out using naive CD8+ T cells sorted from blood. These receptors all come from a man aged 25 to 40 in good health.

This sequence joins TRBV15 and TRBJ2-5, with 12 bases matching TRBD1. Looked up from germline, CDR1 is LNHNV and CDR2 is YYDKDF (reference sequence). The CDR3 loop spans 16 amino acids. V dropped 4 bases and J dropped 4; count of bases not matched to a gene: 7. CDR3 sequence: CATSTGTGGESETQYF. The CDR3 coding sequence is TGTGCCACCAGCACCGGGACAGGGGGCGAATCAGAGACCCAGTACTTC.

This chain links TRBV4-1 with TRBJ2-5; perhaps TRBD2 as D (5 bases). Germline V CDR1 and CDR2: MGHRA, YSYEKL. This CDR3 contains 17 residues. Trimming took off 2 bases at V and 1 base at J, with 17 bases between the two ends. CDR3 region: CASSQSPDSEFQETQYF. The CDR3 DNA follows: TGCGCCAGCAGCCAAAGCCCCGATAGCGAATTCCAAGAGACCCAGTACTTC.

This chain connects TRBV4-1 to TRBJ2-1, with D perhaps TRBD2 (6 bases). Germline assignment: CDR1 MGHRA and CDR2 YSYEKL. CDR3 length: 15 residues. The V gene lost 1 base and the J gene lost 4 bases, with 11 bases spanning the gap. In DNA form, the CDR3 reads TGCGCCAGCAGCCAAGTACTAGCTACGTACAATGAGCAGTTCTTC. It yields the protein CASSQVLATYNEQFF.

The chain recombines TRBV15 with TRBJ2-7, with 9 bases lining up with TRBD2. V lost 4 bases and J lost 3; bases outside the gene matches: 7. In germline, CDR1 is LNHNV, CDR2 YYDKDF (reference sequence). This CDR3 comprises 15 residues. The CDR3: CATSTERGEFYEQYF. The CDR3 nucleotides read TGTGCCACCAGCACCGAGCGGGGGGAGTTCTACGAGCAGTACTTC.

With respect to this clone: The identical CDR3 is also encoded by other nucleotide sequences in the sample. This chain joins TRBV4-2 and TRBJ2-6; tentatively, D is TRBD1 or TRBD2 (8 bases each). This CDR3 region has 24 residues. V was trimmed by 2 bases and J by 0 bases, leaving 32 bases between them. CDR1 and CDR2 from the germline V gene are LGHNA and YNFKEQ. The CDR3 nucleotides read TGTGCCAGCAGCCAAAACGGGGGGGGCCTAAGCGGGGACAGGACTTCCTCTGGGGCCAACGTCCTGACTTTC. This encodes CASSQNGGGLSGDRTSSGANVLTF.

This sequence joins TRBV5-1 and TRBJ2-7; TRBD1 or TRBD2 may be the D gene (5 bases each). Trimming shortened V by 2 bases and J by 6 bases, and 12 bases separated the two germline ends. Germline CDR1 and CDR2: SGHRS and YFSETQ. This CDR3 comprises 13 residues. CDR3 nucleotide sequence: TGCGCCAGCAGCTTAAGGGGACCGGGCGAGCAGTACTTC. This gives the protein CASSLRGPGEQYF.

The genes are TRBV7-8 and TRBJ2-3, with 7 bases aligning to TRBD2. V lost 4 bases and J lost 8; bases outside the gene matches: 6. The CDR3 is made up of 13 amino acids. Germline CDR1 reads SGHVS; CDR2 reads FQNEAQ. The CDR3 coding sequence is TGTGCCAGCAGCTCAGGGAGGGAAGGTACGCAGTATTTT. This codes for CASSSGREGTQYF. Filled out from reference TRBV7-8 and TRBJ2-3, the complete variable domain reads GAGVSQSPRYKVAKRGQDVALRCDPISGHVSLFWYQQALGQGPEFLTYFQNEAQLDKSGLPSDRFFAERPEGSVSTLKIQRTQQEDSAVYLCASSSGREGTQYFGPGTRLTVL.

This rearrangement joins TRBV4-1 to TRBJ2-7, with 7 bases matching TRBD1. CDR1 and CDR2 from the germline V gene are MGHRA and YSYEKL. J gave up 6 bases and V 5 bases, and 7 bases lay outside the gene matches. The CDR3 length is 13 residues. CDR3 nucleotides: TGCGCCAGCAGCAGACAGGGAGTGTCCGAGCAGTACTTC. As protein: CASSRQGVSEQYF.

The chain recombines TRBV27 with TRBJ2-6; D uncertain. Germline V gives CDR1 MNHEY, CDR2 SMNVEV (reference sequence). CDR3 length equals 15 residues. The V and J ends lost 5 bases and 4 bases respectively, with 12 bases between them. CDR3 sequence (DNA): TGTGCCAGCAGTCCCCCAGGTGCCGGGGCCAACGTCCTGACTTTC. The encoded protein is CASSPPGAGANVLTF. Based on the CDR3 plus reference TRBV27 and TRBJ2-6, the full variable domain is EAQVTQNPRYLITVTGKKLTVTCSQNMNHEYMSWYRQDPGLGLRQIYYSMNVEVTDKGDVPEGYKVSRKEKRNFPLILESPSPNQTSLYFCASSPPGAGANVLTFGAGSRLTVL.

The V and J genes are TRBV29-1 and TRBJ1-2; tentatively, D is TRBD1 (6 bases). Germline V gene sequence: CDR1 SQVTM, CDR2 ANQGSEA. Trimming cost V 4 bases and J 4 bases, with 16 bases left between them. The CDR3 is 14 residues long. CDR3 region: CSVGGGRGGYGYTF. CDR3 DNA: TGCAGCGTTGGAGGGGGGCGCGGCGGCTATGGCTACACCTTC.

V usage is TRBV28 and J usage is TRBJ1-2; D not resolved. Germline CDR1 reads MDHEN; CDR2 reads SYDVKM. CDR3 length: 12 residues. V shed 8 bases and J shed 5 bases, with 12 bases lying between them. The CDR3 loop is CASGYEVYGYTF. As DNA, the CDR3 is TGTGCCAGCGGATATGAGGTGTATGGCTACACCTTC.

The rearrangement joins TRBV29-1 to TRBJ2-7; 7 nucleotides line up with TRBD1. Losses at the gene ends were 4 bases for V and 4 bases for J; bases not matched to a gene: 4. The CDR3 runs to 12 residues. Germline V CDR1 and CDR2: SQVTM, ANQGSEA. This chain's CDR3 is CSVVKQGYEQYF. CDR3 DNA: TGCAGCGTTGTAAAACAGGGGTACGAGCAGTACTTC.

Note on this clone: Other DNA sequences in this sample translate to the same CDR3. The chain joins TRBV29-1 to TRBJ2-7; 9 bases agree with TRBD1. CDR1 SQVTM and CDR2 ANQGSEA come from the germline V gene. The CDR3 is 14 amino acids. Trimming at V came to 2 bases and at J to 3 bases, leaving 5 bases not matched to a gene. The CDR3 coding sequence is TGCAGCGTTGAAACCCCGGGACAGGGCTACGAGCAGTACTTC. Protein: CSVETPGQGYEQYF.

V usage is TRBV4-1 and J usage is TRBJ2-4; a possible D gene is TRBD2 (6 bases). V shed 1 base and J shed 0 bases, with 16 bases lying between them. Per the germline V gene, CDR1 is MGHRA and CDR2 is YSYEKL. There are 18 residues in the CDR3. The DNA for the CDR3 is TGCGCCAGCAGCCAAGGAGACGGCGGGGTGATAGCCAAAAACATTCAGTACTTC. Amino acids: CASSQGDGGVIAKNIQYF.

Here the CDR3 DNA reads TGTGCCAGCAGTTTATCGTCGACAGCCTATGGCTACACCTTC. Amino acid sequence: CASSLSSTAYGYTF. V and J are TRBV27 and TRBJ1-2; D is perhaps TRBD1 (5 bases). CDR3 length equals 14 residues. CDR1 and CDR2 from the germline V gene are MNHEY and SMNVEV (reference sequence). V was cut by 0 bases and J by 4 bases, with 9 bases left in between.